This T cell receptor beta chain emerged from a study of tumor-infiltrating lymphocytes in localized non-small cell lung cancer. Study overall: Several tumor histologies, both smoking statuses, and some post-neoadjuvant chemotherapy samples were included.

Data came from immunoSEQ multiplex PCR; TCRdb stores just in-frame clones and leaves some out. The sample has about 5,100 clones; less than 70% are singletons. Germline CDR1 MNHEY, CDR2 SMNVEV (reference sequence). This CDR3 is 12 amino acids long. Trimming removed 2 bases at V and 7 bases at J, with 8 bases between. The sequence derives from a human donor with non-small cell lung cancer. The V gene is TRBV27, the J gene TRBJ1-1, with D uncertain. Sequenced material: lung tumor tissue. The CDR3 sequence is CASSLIPGEAFF. As DNA, the CDR3 is TGTGCCAGCAGTTTAATCCCGGGTGAAGCTTTCTTT.